This T cell receptor beta chain was sequenced during a study of blood T cell repertoires in COVID-19. Background on the study: Researchers got acute and convalescent COVID-19 samples from the United States, Italy and Spain. Sources were T cells, B-cell-depleted T cells, or PBMCs; the material itself was cDNA or gDNA.

Original data processing: Reference gene primer amplification in the assay estimated nucleated cell counts. Assay used: immunoSEQ multiplex PCR; TCRdb lists only in-frame clones, some missing. V and J calls and clone size come straight from that table; D and trimming were deduced from the DNA. The profile shows 90,000 to 120,000 clones, roughly 92% of them singletons. CDR3 length equals 15 residues. The germline V gene encodes CDR1 SGHVS and CDR2 FQNEAQ. V lost 2 bases and J lost 1, with 11 bases in between. The rearrangement joins TRBV7-8 to TRBJ1-2; a weak D match, TRBD1 (6 bases). The specimen was peripheral blood. The source is a man in his 70s with acute or convalescent COVID-19. CDR3 coding DNA: TGTGCCAGCAGCTTAAGGGGGGGAGATAACTATGGCTACACCTTC. This encodes CASSLRGGDNYGYTF.